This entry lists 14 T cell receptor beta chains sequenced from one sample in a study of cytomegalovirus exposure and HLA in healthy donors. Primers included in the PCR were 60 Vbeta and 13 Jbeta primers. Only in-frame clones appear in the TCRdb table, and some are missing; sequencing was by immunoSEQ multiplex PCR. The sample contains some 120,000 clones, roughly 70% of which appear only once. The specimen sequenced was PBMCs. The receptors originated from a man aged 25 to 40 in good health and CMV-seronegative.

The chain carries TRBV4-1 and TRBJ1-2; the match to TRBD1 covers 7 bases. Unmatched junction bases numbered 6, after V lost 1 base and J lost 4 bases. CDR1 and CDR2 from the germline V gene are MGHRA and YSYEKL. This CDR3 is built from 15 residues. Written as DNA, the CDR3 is TGCGCCAGCAGCCAAGGACAGGGATTTACCTATGGCTACACCTTC. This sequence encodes CASSQGQGFTYGYTF.

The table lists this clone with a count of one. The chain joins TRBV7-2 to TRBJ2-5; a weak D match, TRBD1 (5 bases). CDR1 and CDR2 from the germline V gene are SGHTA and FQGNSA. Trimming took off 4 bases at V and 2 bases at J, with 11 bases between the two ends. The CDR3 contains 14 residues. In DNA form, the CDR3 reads TGTGCCAGCAGCTGGAGACAGATACAAGAGACCCAGTACTTC. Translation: CASSWRQIQETQYF.

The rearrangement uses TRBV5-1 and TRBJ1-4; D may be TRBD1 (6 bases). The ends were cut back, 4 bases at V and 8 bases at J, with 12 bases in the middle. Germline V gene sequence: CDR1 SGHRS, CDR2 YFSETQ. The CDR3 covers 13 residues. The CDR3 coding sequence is TGCGCCAGCAGCCTAGGACAGAGGGAAAAACTGTTTTTT. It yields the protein CASSLGQREKLFF.

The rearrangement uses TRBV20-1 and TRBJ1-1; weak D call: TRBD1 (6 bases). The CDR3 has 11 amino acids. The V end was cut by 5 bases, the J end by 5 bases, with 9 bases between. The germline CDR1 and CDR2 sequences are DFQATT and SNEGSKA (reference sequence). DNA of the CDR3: TGCAGTGCTGGAACAGGGACTGAAGCTTTCTTT. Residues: CSAGTGTEAFF.

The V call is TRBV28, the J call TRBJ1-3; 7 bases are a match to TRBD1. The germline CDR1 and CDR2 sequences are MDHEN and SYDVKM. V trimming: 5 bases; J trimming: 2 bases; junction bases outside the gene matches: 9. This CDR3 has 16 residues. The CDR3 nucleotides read TGTGCCAGCAGTCCACGGTTGACAGGGCCTGGAAACACCATATATTTT. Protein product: CASSPRLTGPGNTIYF.

CDR3 DNA: TGTGCCAGCACTTTCGGTGGGGGGTCTTATTCTCCCGAGCAGTACTTC. It encodes CASTFGGGSYSPEQYF. The chain uses TRBV5-4 and TRBJ2-7; a weak D match, TRBD2 (6 bases). The V and J ends lost 6 bases and 6 bases respectively, with 25 bases between them. CDR3 length equals 16 residues. The V gene's germline CDR1 is SGHNT and CDR2 YYREEE (reference sequence).

The CDR3 loop is CASSAGGQLYEQYF. The CDR3 bases are TGCGCCAGCAGCGCGGGGGGACAATTGTACGAGCAGTACTTC. The gene calls are TRBV5-1 and TRBJ2-7; TRBD2 aligns across 8 bases. Losses at the gene ends were 4 bases for V and 4 bases for J; bases not matched to a gene: 7. CDR3 length: 14 amino acids. Germline lookup yields CDR1 SGHRS and CDR2 YFSETQ.

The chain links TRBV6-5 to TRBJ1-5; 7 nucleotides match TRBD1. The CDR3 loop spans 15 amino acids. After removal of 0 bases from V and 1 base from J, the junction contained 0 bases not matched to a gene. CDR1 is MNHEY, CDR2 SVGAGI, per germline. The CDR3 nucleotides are TGTGCCAGCAGTTACTCGGGACAGAGCAATCAGCCCCAGCATTTT. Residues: CASSYSGQSNQPQHF.

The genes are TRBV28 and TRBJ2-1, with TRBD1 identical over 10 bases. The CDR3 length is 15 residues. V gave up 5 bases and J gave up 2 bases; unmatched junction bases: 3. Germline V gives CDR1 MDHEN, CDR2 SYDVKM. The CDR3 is CASSRGQGPYNEQFF. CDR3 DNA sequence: TGTGCCAGCAGTAGGGGACAGGGGCCCTACAATGAGCAGTTCTTC.

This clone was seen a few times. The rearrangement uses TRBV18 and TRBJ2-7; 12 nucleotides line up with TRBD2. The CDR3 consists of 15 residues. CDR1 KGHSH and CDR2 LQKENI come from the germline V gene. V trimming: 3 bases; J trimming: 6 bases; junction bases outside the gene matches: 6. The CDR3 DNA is TGTGCCAGCTCACCGATGGCACTAGCGGGGGGCGAGCAGTACTTC. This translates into CASSPMALAGGEQYF.

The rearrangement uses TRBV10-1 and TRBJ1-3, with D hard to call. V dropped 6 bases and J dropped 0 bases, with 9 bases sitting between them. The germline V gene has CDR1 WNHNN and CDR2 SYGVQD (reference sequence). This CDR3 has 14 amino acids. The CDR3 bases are TGCGCCAGCAGCCCCGCGGGCTCTGGAAACACCATATATTTT. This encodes CASSPAGSGNTIYF.

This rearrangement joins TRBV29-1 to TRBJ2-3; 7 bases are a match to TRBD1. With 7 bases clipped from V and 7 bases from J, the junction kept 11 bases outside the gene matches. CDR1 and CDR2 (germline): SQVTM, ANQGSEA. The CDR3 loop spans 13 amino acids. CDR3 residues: CSARDSYQNTQYF. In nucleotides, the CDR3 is TGCAGCGCCCGGGACAGCTATCAAAATACGCAGTATTTT.

The CDR3 region is CASSLPGAGALTDTQYF. CDR3 bases: TGTGCCAGCAGCTTGCCTGGGGCGGGGGCCCTCACAGATACGCAGTATTTT. This sequence joins TRBV5-4 and TRBJ2-3, with D possibly matching TRBD2 (7 bases). V lost 1 base, J lost 2 bases, and 17 bases lay in between. Germline lookup yields CDR1 SGHNT and CDR2 YYREEE (reference sequence). The CDR3 extends over 17 amino acids.

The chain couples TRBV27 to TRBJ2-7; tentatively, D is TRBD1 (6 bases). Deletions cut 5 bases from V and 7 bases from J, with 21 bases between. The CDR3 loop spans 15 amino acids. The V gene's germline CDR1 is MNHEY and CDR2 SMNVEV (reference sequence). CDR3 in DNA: TGTGCCAGCAGTCCCCTCCGGGACACCCGTGGGGAGCAGTACTTC. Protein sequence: CASSPLRDTRGEQYF.